This TCR beta chain was sequenced during a study of vaccination and CD4 T cells after COVID-19. The wider study: Blood was drawn a median around 71 days post second dose, range 14 to 241.

The CDR3 runs 13 residues. Germline CDR1 reads MNHEY; CDR2 reads SVGAGI. Trimming left V 0 bases short and J 9 bases short, with 12 bases between. With respect to this clonotype: What it recognizes is unknown.

Treatment described: approximately nine-day PBMC culture with coronavirus spike peptide pools or control peptides (ViraFEST assay). Samples of CD4+ T cells were obtained from the unexposed donor before the COVID-19 pandemic (2011-2018). Overall study results and limits: In convalescent patients, a median 86.3% of post-vaccine SARS-CoV-2-reactive clones appeared only after vaccination. In convalescent patients, 304 of 307 vaccine-specific clones were spike mono-reactive.

The Oncomine TCR Beta short-read assay sequenced DNA from cultured CD4+ T cells. Investigators obtained genomic DNA by extraction from cultured CD4+ T cells. TCRdb processed the PCR reads anew with MiXCR; each CDR3 protein has one entry. The data hold several thousand distinct CDR3 sequences, with 25% to 30% observed a single time. The sequenced sample was CD4+ T cells from blood, cultured in vitro. The sequence was collected from a human donor in good health. This chain links TRBV6-5 with TRBJ2-7; D might be TRBD2 (7 bases). CDR3: CASSYSSGEGQYF. CDR3 bases: TGTGCCAGCAGTTACTCATCAGGGGAGGGGCAGTACTTC.